This passage covers 18 T cell receptor beta chains from one sample sequenced in a study of T cells in Graves' hyperthyroidism and ophthalmopathy. Amplification yielded TCR beta CDR3 regions, with RNA transcripts as the source. During a first-round RT-PCR of the TCR CDR3, the HTBI primer set was used. TCRdb reprocessed the multiplex PCR reads via MiXCR and lists one record per CDR3 protein. The sample records around 400,000 distinct CDR3 sequences, around 15% being singletons. The source material was blood. These receptors were collected from a woman in her sixties or seventies with Graves' ophthalmopathy.

The V call is TRBV4-2, the J call TRBJ2-7; no firm D call. CDR1 is LGHNA, CDR2 YNFKEQ, per germline. The CDR3 runs 14 residues. V lost 0 bases, J lost 5 bases, and 11 bases lay in between. Here the CDR3 DNA reads TGTGCCAGCAGCCAAGATCGCGGTATAAACGAGCAGTACTTC. Residues: CASSQDRGINEQYF.

This clonotype was counted at least ten times. V usage is TRBV5-1 and J usage is TRBJ2-7; 11 bases fit TRBD2. J was trimmed by 5 bases and V by 4 bases; bases with no gene match: 8. The CDR3 is 15 amino acids. From germline, CDR1 is SGHRS and CDR2 YFSETQ. DNA for the CDR3: TGCGCCAGCAGCGATAGCGGGAGGGTCCTCCACGAGCAGTACTTC. It translates to CASSDSGRVLHEQYF.

This clonotype was detected a few times. The chain has TRBV29-1 and TRBJ2-3; the D call may be TRBD1 or TRBD2 (6 bases each). The V end lost 0 bases, the J end lost 6 bases, and 10 bases lay between the germline ends. CDR3 length: 13 residues. From germline, CDR1 is SQVTM and CDR2 ANQGSEA. The CDR3 coding sequence is TGCAGCGTTGAAGATCAGGGGACTGATACGCAGTATTTT. The encoded protein is CSVEDQGTDTQYF.

This clonotype was seen repeatedly, ten times or more. The CDR3 region is CASSYGMGSGANVLTF. Written as DNA, the CDR3 is TGTGCCAGCAGTTACGGTATGGGGTCTGGGGCCAACGTCCTGACTTTC. This chain links TRBV6-1 with TRBJ2-6, with D unclear. The V gene's germline CDR1 is MNHNS and CDR2 SASEGT. With 5 bases removed from V and 1 base from J, the gap between germline ends came to 12 bases. CDR3 size: 16 residues.

The rearrangement joins TRBV14 to TRBJ2-7; tentative D call: TRBD2 (6 bases). V gave up 1 base and J gave up 2 bases, with 12 bases separating them. The germline V gene has CDR1 SGHDN and CDR2 FVKESK. This CDR3 comprises 15 residues. The CDR3 region has the DNA TGTGCCAGCAGCCAAGTAGGGGTAGCGGCCTACGAGCAGTACTTC. Protein: CASSQVGVAAYEQYF.

As to this clonotype: This may come from a read error, since a much larger clone is one base off. The chain couples TRBV3-1 to TRBJ2-7; 7 bases are shared with TRBD2. V shed 3 bases and J 3 bases; nucleotides not matched to a gene: 8. Per the germline V gene, CDR1 is LGHDT and CDR2 is YNNKEL (reference sequence). The CDR3 has 15 amino acids. In nucleotides, the CDR3 is TGTGCCAGCAGCCATGGACTGGGAGGGAGCTACGAGCAGTACTTC. Its protein is CASSHGLGGSYEQYF.

The J gene is TRBJ1-5, the V gene TRBV28; D is possibly TRBD1 (5 bases). Trimming took 4 bases from V and 6 from J, leaving 19 bases between them. CDR1 and CDR2 from the germline V gene are MDHEN and SYDVKM. This CDR3 region has 16 residues. The CDR3 spells CASSSQEWSSSQPQHF. The CDR3 coding sequence is TGTGCCAGCAGTTCACAGGAATGGTCATCTAGTCAGCCCCAGCATTTT.

This clonotype was seen repeatedly, ten times or more. CDR3 sequence (DNA): TGTGCCAGCAGCTTAAGGGTGACCCCGAACACCGGGGAGCTGTTTTTT. Translation gives CASSLRVTPNTGELFF. The chain links TRBV7-2 to TRBJ2-2; D ambiguous. CDR1 SGHTA and CDR2 FQGNSA come from the germline V gene. V was pared by 2 bases and J by 0 bases, with 10 bases between. The CDR3 loop spans 16 amino acids.

This clonotype was detected a few times. The V gene is TRBV6-5, the J gene TRBJ2-2, with 9 bases matching TRBD1. The CDR3 is 16 amino acids. CDR1 is MNHEY, CDR2 SVGAGI, per germline. V shed 1 base and J 4 bases; nucleotides not matched to a gene: 4. CDR3 DNA sequence: TGTGCCAGCAGTTACTTCGACAGGGGGGCCACCGGGGAGCTGTTTTTT. Translating it yields CASSYFDRGATGELFF.

This clonotype occurred a few times. The V call is TRBV4-2, the J call TRBJ2-1, with 7 bases matching TRBD2. The V and J ends lost 5 bases and 1 base, in that order; junction bases with no gene match: 5. The germline V gene encodes CDR1 LGHNA and CDR2 YNFKEQ. The CDR3 is 15 residues long. CDR3 sequence reads: CASSGREWSYNEQFF. The CDR3 coding sequence is TGTGCCAGCAGCGGGCGGGAGTGGTCCTACAATGAGCAGTTCTTC.

The V gene is TRBV5-1, the J gene TRBJ2-2; 12 nucleotides align to TRBD2. The germline CDR1 and CDR2 sequences are SGHRS and YFSETQ. The V segment lost 5 bases and the J segment 9 bases; nucleotides outside the gene matches: 11. There are 16 residues in the CDR3. In DNA, the CDR3 is TGCGCCAGCAGTTACGGACTAGCGGGACCAGACCGGGAGCTGTTTTTT. It codes for CASSYGLAGPDRELFF.

The chain combines TRBV27 with TRBJ2-5; tentative D call: TRBD1 (5 bases). Germline V gene lookup returns CDR1 MNHEY and CDR2 SMNVEV (reference sequence). V lost 5 bases and J 5 bases, leaving 15 bases between the germline ends. This CDR3 region has 14 residues. CDR3 bases: TGTGCCAGCAGTCCAATCTCAGGGCGGGAGACCCAGTACTTC. This codes for CASSPISGRETQYF.

This clonotype has more than one count but fewer than ten. V is TRBV24-1 and J is TRBJ2-2; D ambiguous. V was cut by 5 bases and J by 3 bases, with 15 bases left in between. CDR3 length: 16 residues. Germline V lookup: CDR1 KGHDR, CDR2 SFDVKD. The CDR3 coding sequence is TGTGCCACCAGTGGGACCGCAGCGACGGACACCGGGGAGCTGTTTTTT. Translating it yields CATSGTAATDTGELFF.

In this sample, this clonotype turned up many times. The V gene is TRBV2, the J gene TRBJ2-7, with D possibly TRBD1 on 6 matching bases. V dropped 0 bases and J dropped 2 bases, with 11 bases sitting between them. CDR1 is SNHLY and CDR2 is FYNNEI in the germline V gene. This CDR3 has 15 amino acids. CDR3 amino acids: CASSEAVQGPYEQYF. CDR3 DNA: TGTGCCAGCAGTGAAGCGGTGCAGGGGCCCTACGAGCAGTACTTC. Full variable domain (remainder filled in from reference TRBV2 and TRBJ2-7): EPEVTQTPSHQVTQMGQEVILRCVPISNHLYFYWYRQILGQKVEFLVSFYNNEISEKSEIFDDQFSVERPDGSNFTLKIRSTKLEDSAMYFCASSEAVQGPYEQYFGPGTRLTVT.

This clonotype has at least ten counts. V is TRBV5-1 and J is TRBJ2-7; 10 bases agree with TRBD1. V shed 4 bases and J 4 bases; nucleotides not matched to a gene: 5. This CDR3 is 14 amino acids long. Germline V lookup: CDR1 SGHRS, CDR2 YFSETQ. CDR3: CASSPRTGGYEQYF. The CDR3 coding sequence is TGCGCCAGCAGCCCCCGGACAGGGGGGTACGAGCAGTACTTC.

This clonotype was recorded at least ten times. The V call is TRBV11-3, the J call TRBJ2-1; 7 bases match TRBD2. V lost 4 bases to trimming and J lost 7 bases; unmatched junction nucleotides: 7. Germline V CDR1 and CDR2: SGHNT, YENEEA. The CDR3 covers 14 residues. The CDR3 is CASSSRTSKNEQFF. The CDR3 DNA is TGTGCCAGCAGCTCCAGGACTAGTAAAAATGAGCAGTTCTTC.

With regard to this clonotype: A much larger clone differs from this one at a single base, so this may be a read error. This chain links TRBV12-5 with TRBJ2-1; 13 bases map to TRBD2. Germline CDR1 and CDR2: LGHNT and FRNRAP. The CDR3 is 16 residues long. V gave up 1 base and J gave up 12 bases; unmatched junction bases: 9. DNA for the CDR3: TGTGCTAGTGGTTTGGGGACTAGCGGGAGATCTGGTGGGCAGTTCTTC. This encodes CASGLGTSGRSGGQFF.

The V call is TRBV27, the J call TRBJ2-5; D is perhaps TRBD2 (6 bases). CDR1 is MNHEY and CDR2 is SMNVEV in the germline V gene (reference sequence). The CDR3 is made up of 14 amino acids. Between the trimmed V and J ends, which lost 7 bases and 5 bases, there was a span of 17 bases. DNA of the CDR3: TGTGCCAGCAAAGGGACTTTCTCCGGGGAGACCCAGTACTTC. Amino acids: CASKGTFSGETQYF.